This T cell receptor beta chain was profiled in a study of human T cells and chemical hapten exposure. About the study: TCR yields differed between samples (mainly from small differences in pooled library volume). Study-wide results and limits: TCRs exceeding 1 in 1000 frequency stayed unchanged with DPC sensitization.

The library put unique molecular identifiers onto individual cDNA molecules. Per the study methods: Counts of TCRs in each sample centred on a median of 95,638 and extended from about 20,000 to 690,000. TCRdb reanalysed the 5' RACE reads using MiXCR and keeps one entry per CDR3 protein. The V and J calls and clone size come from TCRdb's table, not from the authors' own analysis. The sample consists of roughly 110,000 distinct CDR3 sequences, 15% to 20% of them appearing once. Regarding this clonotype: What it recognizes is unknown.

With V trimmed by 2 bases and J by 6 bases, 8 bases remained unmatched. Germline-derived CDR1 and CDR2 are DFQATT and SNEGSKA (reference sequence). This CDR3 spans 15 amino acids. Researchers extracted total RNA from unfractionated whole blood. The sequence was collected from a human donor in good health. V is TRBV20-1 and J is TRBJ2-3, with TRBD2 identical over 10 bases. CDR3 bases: TGCAGTGCTAGATCGCTAGCGGGAGTTGGGGATACGCAGTATTTT. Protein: CSARSLAGVGDTQYF.